Listed here are 2 T cell receptor beta chains from one sample, sequenced in a study of T cells in Graves' hyperthyroidism and ophthalmopathy. Researchers took RNA transcripts and amplified the TCR beta CDR3 regions from them. The HTBI primer set served for first-round RT-PCR of the TCR CDR3. One entry per CDR3 protein, called by TCRdb with MiXCR from the multiplex PCR reads. This table has roughly 800,000 distinct CDR3 sequences, over 35% appearing once. The material sequenced was blood. The receptors were gathered from a man aged 18 to 35 with Graves' hyperthyroidism.

The chain uses TRBV5-6 and TRBJ1-5, with D possibly TRBD1 on 5 matching bases. Germline CDR1 SGHDT, CDR2 YYEEEE. V lost 0 bases to trimming and J lost 5 bases, with 12 bases between them. The CDR3 sequence is 15 residues long. DNA of the CDR3: TGTGCCAGCAGCTTGGACGGCGGGGCGCATCAGCCCCAGCATTTT. Residues: CASSLDGGAHQPQHF.

The V gene is TRBV19, the J gene TRBJ1-5; no reliable D call. Trimming took 7 bases from V and 6 from J, leaving 13 bases between them. The V gene's germline CDR1 is LNHDA and CDR2 SQIVND (reference sequence). The CDR3 sequence is 13 residues long. CDR3 amino acids: CASKAGAAQPQHF. The CDR3 DNA reads as TGTGCCAGTAAGGCTGGCGCGGCTCAGCCCCAGCATTTT.